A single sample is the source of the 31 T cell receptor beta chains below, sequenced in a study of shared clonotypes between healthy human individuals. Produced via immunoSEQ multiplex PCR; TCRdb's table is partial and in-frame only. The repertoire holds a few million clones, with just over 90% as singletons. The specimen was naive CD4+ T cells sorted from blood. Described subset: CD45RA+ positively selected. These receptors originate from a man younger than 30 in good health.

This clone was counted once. CDR3 sequence (DNA): TGTGCCAGCAGTTACTCGACAGGGATGAACTCAGAGACCCAGTACTTC. Translation gives CASSYSTGMNSETQYF. The V and J genes are TRBV6-5 and TRBJ2-5, with 7 bases identical to TRBD1. The CDR3 covers 16 residues. The V segment lost 0 bases and the J segment 4 bases; nucleotides outside the gene matches: 8. Germline V CDR1 and CDR2: MNHEY, SVGAGI.

The CDR3 DNA reads as TGTGCCAGCAGTTGGTTCCGGGGCGGAAATCAGCCCCAGCATTTT. Its translation: CASSWFRGGNQPQHF. The rearrangement links TRBV27 to TRBJ1-5, with D possibly being TRBD1 (5 bases). The V and J ends lost 4 bases and 4 bases respectively, with 14 bases between them. Germline CDR1 MNHEY, CDR2 SMNVEV (reference sequence). The CDR3 runs to 15 residues.

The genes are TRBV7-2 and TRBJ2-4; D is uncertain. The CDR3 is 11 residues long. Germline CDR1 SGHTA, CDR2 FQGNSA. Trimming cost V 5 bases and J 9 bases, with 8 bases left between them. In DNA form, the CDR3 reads TGTGCCAGCAGCGCCGGTGGCATTCAGTACTTC. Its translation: CASSAGGIQYF.

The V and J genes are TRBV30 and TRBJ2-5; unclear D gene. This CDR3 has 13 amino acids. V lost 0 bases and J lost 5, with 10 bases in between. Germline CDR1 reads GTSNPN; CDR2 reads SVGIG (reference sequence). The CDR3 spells CAWSVSTGETQYF. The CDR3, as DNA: TGTGCCTGGAGTGTTTCTACCGGGGAGACCCAGTACTTC.

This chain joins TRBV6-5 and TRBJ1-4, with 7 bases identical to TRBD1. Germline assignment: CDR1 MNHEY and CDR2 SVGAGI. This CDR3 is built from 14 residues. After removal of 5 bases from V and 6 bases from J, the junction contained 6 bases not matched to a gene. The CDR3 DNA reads TGTGCCAGCAGTCACAGGGGTGGGGATGAAAAACTGTTTTTT. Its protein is CASSHRGGDEKLFF.

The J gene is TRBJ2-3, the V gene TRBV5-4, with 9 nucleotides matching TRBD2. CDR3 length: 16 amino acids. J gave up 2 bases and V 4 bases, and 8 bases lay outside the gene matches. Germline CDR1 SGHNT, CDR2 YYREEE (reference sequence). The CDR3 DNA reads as TGTGCCAGCAGCACCCAACTAGCGGGCGACACAGATACGCAGTATTTT. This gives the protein CASSTQLAGDTDTQYF.

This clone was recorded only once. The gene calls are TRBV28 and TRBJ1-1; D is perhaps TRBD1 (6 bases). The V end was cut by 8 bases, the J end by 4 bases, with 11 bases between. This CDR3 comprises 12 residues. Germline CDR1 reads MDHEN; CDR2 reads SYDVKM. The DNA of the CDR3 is TGTGCCAGCGGGGGGCTGGCCACTGAAGCTTTCTTT. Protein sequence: CASGGLATEAFF.

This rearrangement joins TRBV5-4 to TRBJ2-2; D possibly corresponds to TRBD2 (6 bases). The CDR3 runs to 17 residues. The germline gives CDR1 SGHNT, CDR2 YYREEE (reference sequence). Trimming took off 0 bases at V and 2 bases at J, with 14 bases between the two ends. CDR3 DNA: TGTGCCAGCAGCTTGGGGGGGATGGAGGGAAACACCGGGGAGCTGTTTTTT. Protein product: CASSLGGMEGNTGELFF.

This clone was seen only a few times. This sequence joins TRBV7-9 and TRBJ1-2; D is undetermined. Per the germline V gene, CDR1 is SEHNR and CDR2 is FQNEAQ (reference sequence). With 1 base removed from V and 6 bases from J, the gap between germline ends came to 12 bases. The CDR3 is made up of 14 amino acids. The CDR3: CASSLETGRHGYTF. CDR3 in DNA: TGTGCCAGCAGCTTAGAGACTGGTAGGCATGGCTACACCTTC.

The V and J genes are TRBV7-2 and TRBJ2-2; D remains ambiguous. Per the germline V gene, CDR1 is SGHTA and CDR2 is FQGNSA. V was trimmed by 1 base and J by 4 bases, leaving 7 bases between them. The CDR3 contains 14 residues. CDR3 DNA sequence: TGTGCCAGCAGCTTAGTTCCAGTCACCGGGGAGCTGTTTTTT. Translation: CASSLVPVTGELFF. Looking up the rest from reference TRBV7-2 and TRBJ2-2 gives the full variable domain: GAGVSQSPSNKVTEKGKDVELRCDPISGHTALYWYRQSLGQGLEFLIYFQGNSAPDKSGLPSDRFSAERTGGSVSTLTIQRTQQEDSAVYLCASSLVPVTGELFFGEGSRLTVL.

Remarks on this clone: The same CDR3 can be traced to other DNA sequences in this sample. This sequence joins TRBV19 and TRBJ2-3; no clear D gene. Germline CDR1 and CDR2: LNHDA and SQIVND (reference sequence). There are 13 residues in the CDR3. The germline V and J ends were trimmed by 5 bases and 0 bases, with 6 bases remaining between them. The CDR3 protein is CASSQQSTDTQYF. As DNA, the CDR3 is TGTGCCAGTAGTCAACAGAGCACAGATACGCAGTATTTT.

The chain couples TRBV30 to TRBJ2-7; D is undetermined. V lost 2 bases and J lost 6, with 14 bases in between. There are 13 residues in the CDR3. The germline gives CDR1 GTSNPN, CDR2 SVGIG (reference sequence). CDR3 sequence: CAWSSLPVSEQYF. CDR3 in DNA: TGTGCCTGGAGTAGCCTACCTGTGAGCGAGCAGTACTTC.

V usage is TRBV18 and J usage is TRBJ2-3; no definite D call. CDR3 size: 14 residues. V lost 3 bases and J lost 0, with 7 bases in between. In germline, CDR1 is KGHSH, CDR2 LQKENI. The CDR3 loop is CASSPWSSTDTQYF. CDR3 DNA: TGTGCCAGCTCACCTTGGAGTAGCACAGATACGCAGTATTTT.

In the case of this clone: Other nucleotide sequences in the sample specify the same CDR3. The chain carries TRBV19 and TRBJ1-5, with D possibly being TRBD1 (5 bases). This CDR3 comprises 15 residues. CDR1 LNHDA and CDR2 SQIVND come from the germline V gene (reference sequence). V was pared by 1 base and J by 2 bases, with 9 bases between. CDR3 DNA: TGTGCCAGTAGTATAGGGGGAGGGGGCAATCAGCCCCAGCATTTT. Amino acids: CASSIGGGGNQPQHF.

CDR3 DNA: TGTGCCATCAGTGGGGACAGCGGGAGCACCGGGGAGCTGTTTTTT. Translated: CAISGDSGSTGELFF. The chain has TRBV10-3 and TRBJ2-2; D possibly corresponds to TRBD2 (8 bases). The germline CDR1 and CDR2 sequences are ENHRY and SYGVKD. Trimming pared 4 bases from V and 4 bases from J, leaving 13 bases between. CDR3 length: 15 residues.

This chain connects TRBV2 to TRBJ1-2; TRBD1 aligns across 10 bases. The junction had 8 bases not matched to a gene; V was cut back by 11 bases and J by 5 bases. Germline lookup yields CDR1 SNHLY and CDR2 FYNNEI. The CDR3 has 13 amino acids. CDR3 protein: CADRTGQGYGYTF. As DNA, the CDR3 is TGTGCCGACAGAACGGGACAGGGGTATGGCTACACCTTC.

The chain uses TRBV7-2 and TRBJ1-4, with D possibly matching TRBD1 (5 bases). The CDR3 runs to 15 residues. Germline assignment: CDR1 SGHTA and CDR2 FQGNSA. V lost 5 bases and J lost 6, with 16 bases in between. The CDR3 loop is CASSAQGRADEKLFF. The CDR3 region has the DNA TGTGCCAGCAGCGCGCAGGGAAGGGCAGATGAAAAACTGTTTTTT.

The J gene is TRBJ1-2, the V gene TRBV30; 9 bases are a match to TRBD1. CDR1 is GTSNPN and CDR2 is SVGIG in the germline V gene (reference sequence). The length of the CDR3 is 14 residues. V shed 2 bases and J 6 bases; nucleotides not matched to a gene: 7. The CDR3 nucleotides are TGTGCCTGGAGTTTTCACAGGGGGCCCAATGGCTACACCTTC. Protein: CAWSFHRGPNGYTF.

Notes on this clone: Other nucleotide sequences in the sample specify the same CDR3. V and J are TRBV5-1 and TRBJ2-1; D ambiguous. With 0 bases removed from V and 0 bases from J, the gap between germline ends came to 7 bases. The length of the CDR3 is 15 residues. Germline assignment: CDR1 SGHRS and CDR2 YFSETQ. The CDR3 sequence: CASSLGQSSYNEQFF. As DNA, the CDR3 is TGCGCCAGCAGCTTGGGCCAGAGCTCCTACAATGAGCAGTTCTTC.

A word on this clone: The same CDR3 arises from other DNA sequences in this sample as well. Here the CDR3 DNA reads TGCGCCAGCAGCTTGGCAGGGGACCAGCCCCAGCATTTT. This sequence encodes CASSLAGDQPQHF. The V gene is TRBV5-1, the J gene TRBJ1-5; TRBD1 is a possible D gene (6 bases). V was pared by 0 bases and J by 7 bases, with 8 bases between. This CDR3 has 13 residues. Germline V gene lookup returns CDR1 SGHRS and CDR2 YFSETQ.

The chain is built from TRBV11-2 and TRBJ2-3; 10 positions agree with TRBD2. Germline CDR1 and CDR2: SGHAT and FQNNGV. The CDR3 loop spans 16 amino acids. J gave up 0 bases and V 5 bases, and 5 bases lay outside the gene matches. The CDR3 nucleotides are TGTGCCAGCAGCCTGACTAGCGGGTTTAGCACAGATACGCAGTATTTT. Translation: CASSLTSGFSTDTQYF.

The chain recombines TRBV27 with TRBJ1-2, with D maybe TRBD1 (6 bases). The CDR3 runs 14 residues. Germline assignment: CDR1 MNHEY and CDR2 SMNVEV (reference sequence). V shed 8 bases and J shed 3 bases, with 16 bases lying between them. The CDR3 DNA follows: TGTGCCAGCCGCGAACCAGGGGTGGACTATGGCTACACCTTC. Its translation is CASREPGVDYGYTF.

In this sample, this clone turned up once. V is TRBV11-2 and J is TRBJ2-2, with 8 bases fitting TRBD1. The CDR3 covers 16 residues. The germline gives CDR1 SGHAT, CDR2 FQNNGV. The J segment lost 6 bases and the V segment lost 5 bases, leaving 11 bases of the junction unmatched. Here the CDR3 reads CASSAVGQGAPGELFF. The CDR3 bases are TGTGCCAGCAGCGCAGTGGGGCAGGGGGCTCCCGGGGAGCTGTTTTTT.

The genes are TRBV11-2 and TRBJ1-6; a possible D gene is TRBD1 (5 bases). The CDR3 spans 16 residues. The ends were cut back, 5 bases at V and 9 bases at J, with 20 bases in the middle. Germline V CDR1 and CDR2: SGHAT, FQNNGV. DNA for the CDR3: TGTGCCAGCAGCCGTGCGAGGAGGGGAGTGGGTTCACCCCTCCACTTT. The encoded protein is CASSRARRGVGSPLHF.

CDR3 bases: TGTGCCATCAGTGCGACTAGCGGGAGTGCAGATACGCAGTATTTT. Protein sequence: CAISATSGSADTQYF. The rearrangement joins TRBV10-3 to TRBJ2-3; 12 bases map to TRBD2. The CDR3 contains 15 residues. Germline V gene data show CDR1 as ENHRY and CDR2 as SYGVKD. Germline trimming cut 4 bases from V and 4 bases from J; bases unmatched to any gene: 3.

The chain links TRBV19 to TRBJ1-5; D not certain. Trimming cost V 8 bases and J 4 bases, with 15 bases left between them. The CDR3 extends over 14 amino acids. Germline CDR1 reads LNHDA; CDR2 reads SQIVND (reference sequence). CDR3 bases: TGTGCCAGTCAATTCCAGGTAGGGAATCAGCCCCAGCATTTT. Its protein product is CASQFQVGNQPQHF.

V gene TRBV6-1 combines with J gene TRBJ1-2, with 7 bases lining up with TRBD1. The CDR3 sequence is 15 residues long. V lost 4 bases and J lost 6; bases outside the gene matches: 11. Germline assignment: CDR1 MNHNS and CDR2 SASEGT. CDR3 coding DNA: TGTGCCAGCAGTGCCTCTCAGGGGGGTGTGGATGGCTACACCTTC. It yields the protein CASSASQGGVDGYTF.

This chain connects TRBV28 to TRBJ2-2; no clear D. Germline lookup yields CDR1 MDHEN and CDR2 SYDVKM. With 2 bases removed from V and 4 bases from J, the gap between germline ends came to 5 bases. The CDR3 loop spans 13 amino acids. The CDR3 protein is CASSLSFTGELFF. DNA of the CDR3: TGTGCCAGCAGTTTAAGCTTCACCGGGGAGCTGTTTTTT.

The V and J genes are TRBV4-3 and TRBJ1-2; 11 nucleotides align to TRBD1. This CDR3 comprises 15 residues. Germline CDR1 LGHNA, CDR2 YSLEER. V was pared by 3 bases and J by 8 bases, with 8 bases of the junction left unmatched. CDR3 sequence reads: CASSHFTGQGEGYTF. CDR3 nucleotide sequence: TGCGCCAGCAGCCACTTTACGGGACAGGGGGAGGGCTACACCTTC.

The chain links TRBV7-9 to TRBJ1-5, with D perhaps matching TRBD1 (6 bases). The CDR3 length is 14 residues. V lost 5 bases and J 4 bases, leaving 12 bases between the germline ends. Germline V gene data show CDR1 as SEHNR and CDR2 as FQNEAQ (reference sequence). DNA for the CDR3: TGTGCCAGCAGCCTAGACAGGTTTAATCAGCCCCAGCATTTT. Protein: CASSLDRFNQPQHF.

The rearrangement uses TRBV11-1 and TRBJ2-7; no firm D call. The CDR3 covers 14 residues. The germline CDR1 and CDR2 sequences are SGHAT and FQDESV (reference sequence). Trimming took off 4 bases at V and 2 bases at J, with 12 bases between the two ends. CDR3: CASSSHGLTYEQYF. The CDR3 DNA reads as TGTGCCAGCAGCTCCCACGGGTTAACCTACGAGCAGTACTTC. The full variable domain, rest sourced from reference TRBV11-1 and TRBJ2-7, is EAEVAQSPRYKITEKSQAVAFWCDPISGHATLYWYRQILGQGPELLVQFQDESVVDDSQLPKDRFSAERLKGVDSTLKIQPAELGDSAMYLCASSSHGLTYEQYFGPGTRLTVT.